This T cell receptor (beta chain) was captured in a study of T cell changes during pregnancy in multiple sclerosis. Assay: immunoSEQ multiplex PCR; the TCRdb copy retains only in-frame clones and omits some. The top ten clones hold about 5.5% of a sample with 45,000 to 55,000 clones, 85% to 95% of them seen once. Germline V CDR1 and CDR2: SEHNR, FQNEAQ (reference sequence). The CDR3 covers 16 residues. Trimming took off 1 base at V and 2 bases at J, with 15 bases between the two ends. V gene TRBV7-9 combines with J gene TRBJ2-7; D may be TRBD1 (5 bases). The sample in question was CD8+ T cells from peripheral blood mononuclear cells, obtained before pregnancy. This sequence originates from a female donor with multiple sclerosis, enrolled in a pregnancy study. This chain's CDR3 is CASSLDGAGEPYEQYF. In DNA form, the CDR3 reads TGTGCCAGCAGCTTAGATGGGGCAGGAGAGCCCTACGAGCAGTACTTC.